The clone carrying this T cell receptor beta chain came up many times. Its target is not known. Other DNA sequences from this sample encode an identical CDR3 as well. The sample comes from a study of metastatic and nonmetastatic thyroid tumors. Overall study context: Across peripheral blood and tumor or nodule tissue samples taken from malignant and benign thyroid patients, the repertoires were compared with one another. General study findings and limits: Compared with benign nodules, malignant thyroid tumors were reported to have significantly higher TCR beta diversity in both blood and tumor.

In the source study's methods: A distant-metastasis classifier for papillary thyroid cancer was built using CDR3 differences across clinicopathological groups. TCRdb ran MiXCR on the PCR reads. The V and J calls and clone size come from TCRdb's table, not from the authors' own analysis. The sample records approximately 34,000 clones, about 18% being singletons. Germline V lookup: CDR1 SGHKS, CDR2 YYEKEE (reference sequence). The CDR3 sequence is 14 residues long. V was clipped by 2 bases and J by 2 bases, with 10 bases between them. Patients underwent thyroid surgery, and none had received any treatment before it.

The chain joins TRBV5-5 to TRBJ1-2; D is unclear. This sequence was found in a female donor with papillary thyroid cancer or a benign thyroid nodule (not recorded which). Some clones in this sample may be carry-over from other donors' samples. The sequencing sample was made of blood. The CDR3 here is CASSLRSQNYGYTF. The CDR3 DNA reads as TGTGCCAGCAGCTTAAGATCACAGAACTATGGCTACACCTTC. The full variable domain, rest sourced from reference TRBV5-5 and TRBJ1-2, is DAGVTQSPTHLIKTRGQQVTLRCSPISGHKSVSWYQQVLGQGPQFIFQYYEKEERGRGNFPDRFSARQFPNYSSELNVNALLLGDSALYLCASSLRSQNYGYTFGSGTRLTVV.